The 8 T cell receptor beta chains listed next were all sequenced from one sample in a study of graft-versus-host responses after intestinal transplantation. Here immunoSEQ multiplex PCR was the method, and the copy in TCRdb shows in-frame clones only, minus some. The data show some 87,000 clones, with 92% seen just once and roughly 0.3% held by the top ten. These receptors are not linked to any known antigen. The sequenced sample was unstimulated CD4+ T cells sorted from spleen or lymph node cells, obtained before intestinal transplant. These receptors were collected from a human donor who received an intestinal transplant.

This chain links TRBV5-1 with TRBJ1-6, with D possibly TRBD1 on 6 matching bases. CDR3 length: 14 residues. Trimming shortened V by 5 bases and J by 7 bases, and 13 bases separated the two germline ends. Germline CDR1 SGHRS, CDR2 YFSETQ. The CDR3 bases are TGCGCCAGCAGTCACAGACAGGAGAATTCACCCCTCCACTTT. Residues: CASSHRQENSPLHF.

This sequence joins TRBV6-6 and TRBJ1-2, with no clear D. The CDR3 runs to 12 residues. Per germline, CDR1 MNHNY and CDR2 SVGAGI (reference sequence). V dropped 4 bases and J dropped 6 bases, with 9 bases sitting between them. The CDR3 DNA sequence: TGTGCCAGCAGTTCTCGGGCGGATGGCTACACCTTC. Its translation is CASSSRADGYTF.

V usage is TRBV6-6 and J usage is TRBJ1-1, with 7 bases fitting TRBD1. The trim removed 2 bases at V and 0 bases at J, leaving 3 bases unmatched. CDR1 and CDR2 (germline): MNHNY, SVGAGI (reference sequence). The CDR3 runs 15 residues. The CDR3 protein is CASSYRDSLNTEAFF. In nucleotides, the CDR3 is TGTGCCAGCAGTTACCGGGACAGTCTGAACACTGAAGCTTTCTTT.

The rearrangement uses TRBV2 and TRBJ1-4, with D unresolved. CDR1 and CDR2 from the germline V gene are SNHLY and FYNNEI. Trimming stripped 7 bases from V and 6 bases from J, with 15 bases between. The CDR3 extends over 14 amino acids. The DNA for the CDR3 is TGTGCCAGCATGCGGGGAGGAGATGATGAAAAACTGTTTTTT. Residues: CASMRGGDDEKLFF.

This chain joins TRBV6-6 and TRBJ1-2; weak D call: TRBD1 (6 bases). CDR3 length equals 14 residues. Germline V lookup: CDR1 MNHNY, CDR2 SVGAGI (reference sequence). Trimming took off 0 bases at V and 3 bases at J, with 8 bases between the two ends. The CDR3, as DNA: TGTGCCAGCAGTTACTCCGCAGGGGACTATGGCTACACCTTC. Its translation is CASSYSAGDYGYTF.

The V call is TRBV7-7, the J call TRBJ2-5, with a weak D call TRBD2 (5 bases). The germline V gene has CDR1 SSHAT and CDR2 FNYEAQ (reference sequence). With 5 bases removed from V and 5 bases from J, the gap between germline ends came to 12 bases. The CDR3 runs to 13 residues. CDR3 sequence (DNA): TGTGCCAGCAGCCTCGGGCCGGGGGAGACCCAGTACTTC. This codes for CASSLGPGETQYF.

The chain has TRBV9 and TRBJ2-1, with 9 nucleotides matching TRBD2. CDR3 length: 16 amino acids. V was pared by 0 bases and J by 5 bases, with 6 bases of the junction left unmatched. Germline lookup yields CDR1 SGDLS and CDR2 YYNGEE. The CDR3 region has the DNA TGTGCCAGCAGCGTAGCGGGGACTAGCATCCACAATGAGCAGTTCTTC. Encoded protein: CASSVAGTSIHNEQFF.

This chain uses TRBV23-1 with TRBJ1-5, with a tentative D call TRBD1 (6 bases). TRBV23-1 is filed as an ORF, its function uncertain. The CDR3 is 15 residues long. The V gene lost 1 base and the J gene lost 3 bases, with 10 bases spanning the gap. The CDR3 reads CASSQCDRLNQPQHF. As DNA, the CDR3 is TGCGCCAGCAGTCAATGCGACAGGCTCAATCAGCCCCAGCATTTT.